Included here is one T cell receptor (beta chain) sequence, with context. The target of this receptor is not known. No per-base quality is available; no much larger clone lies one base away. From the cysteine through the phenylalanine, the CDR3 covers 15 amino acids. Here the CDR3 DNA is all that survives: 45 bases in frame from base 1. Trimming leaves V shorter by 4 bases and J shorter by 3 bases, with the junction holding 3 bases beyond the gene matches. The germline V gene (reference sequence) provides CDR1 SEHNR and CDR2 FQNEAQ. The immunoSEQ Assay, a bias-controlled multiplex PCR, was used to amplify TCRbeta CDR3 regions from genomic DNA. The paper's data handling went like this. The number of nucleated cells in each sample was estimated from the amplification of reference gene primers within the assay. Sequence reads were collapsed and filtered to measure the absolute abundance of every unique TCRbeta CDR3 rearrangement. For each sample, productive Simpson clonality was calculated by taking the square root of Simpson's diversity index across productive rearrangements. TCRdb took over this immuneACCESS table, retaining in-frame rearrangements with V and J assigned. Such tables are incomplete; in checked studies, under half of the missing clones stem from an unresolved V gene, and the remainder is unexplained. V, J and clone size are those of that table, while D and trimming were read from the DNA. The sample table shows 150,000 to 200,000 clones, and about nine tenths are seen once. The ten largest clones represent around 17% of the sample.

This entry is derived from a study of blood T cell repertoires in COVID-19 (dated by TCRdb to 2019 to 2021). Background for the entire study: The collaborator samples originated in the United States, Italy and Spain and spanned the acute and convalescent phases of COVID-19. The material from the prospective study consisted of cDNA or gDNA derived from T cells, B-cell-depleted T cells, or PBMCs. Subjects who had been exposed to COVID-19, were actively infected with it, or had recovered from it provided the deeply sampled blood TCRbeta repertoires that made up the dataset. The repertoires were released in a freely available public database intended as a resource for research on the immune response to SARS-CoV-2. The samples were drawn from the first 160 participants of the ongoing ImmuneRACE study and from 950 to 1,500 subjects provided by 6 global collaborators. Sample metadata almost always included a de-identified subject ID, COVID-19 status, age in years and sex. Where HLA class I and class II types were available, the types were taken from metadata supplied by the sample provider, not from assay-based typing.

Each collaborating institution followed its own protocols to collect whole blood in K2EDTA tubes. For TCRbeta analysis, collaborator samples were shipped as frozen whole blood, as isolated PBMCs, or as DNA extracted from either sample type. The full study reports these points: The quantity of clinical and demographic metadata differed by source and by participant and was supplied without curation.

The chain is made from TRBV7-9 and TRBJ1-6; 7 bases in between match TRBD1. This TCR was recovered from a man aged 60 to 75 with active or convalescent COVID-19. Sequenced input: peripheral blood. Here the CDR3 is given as CASSSGQYYNSPLHF. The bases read TGTGCCAGCAGCTCGGGACAGTACTATAATTCACCCCTCCACTTT.